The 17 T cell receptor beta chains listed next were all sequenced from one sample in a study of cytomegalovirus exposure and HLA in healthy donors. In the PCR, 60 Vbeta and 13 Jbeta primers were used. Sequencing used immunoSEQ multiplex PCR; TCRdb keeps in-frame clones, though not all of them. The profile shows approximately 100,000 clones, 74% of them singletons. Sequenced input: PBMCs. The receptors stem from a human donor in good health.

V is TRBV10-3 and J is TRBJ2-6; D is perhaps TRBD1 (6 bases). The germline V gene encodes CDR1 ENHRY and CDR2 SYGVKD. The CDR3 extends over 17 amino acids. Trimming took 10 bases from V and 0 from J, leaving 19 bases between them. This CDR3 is CATKTQGPSSGANVLTF. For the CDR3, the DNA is TGTGCCACCAAAACACAGGGACCGAGCTCTGGGGCCAACGTCCTGACTTTC.

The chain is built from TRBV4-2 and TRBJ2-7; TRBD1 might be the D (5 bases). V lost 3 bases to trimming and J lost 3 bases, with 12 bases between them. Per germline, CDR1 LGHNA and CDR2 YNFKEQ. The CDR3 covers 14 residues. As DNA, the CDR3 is TGTGCCAGCAGCCAGTCCCTAGGGGTCTACGAGCAGTACTTC. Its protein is CASSQSLGVYEQYF.

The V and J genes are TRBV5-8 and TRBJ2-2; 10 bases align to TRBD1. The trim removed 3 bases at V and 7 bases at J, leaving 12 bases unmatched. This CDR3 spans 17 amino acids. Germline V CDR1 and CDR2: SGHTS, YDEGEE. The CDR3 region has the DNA TGTGCCAGCAGCTCGCCCCTGGACAGGGGGAATGTCGGGGAGCTGTTTTTT. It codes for CASSSPLDRGNVGELFF.

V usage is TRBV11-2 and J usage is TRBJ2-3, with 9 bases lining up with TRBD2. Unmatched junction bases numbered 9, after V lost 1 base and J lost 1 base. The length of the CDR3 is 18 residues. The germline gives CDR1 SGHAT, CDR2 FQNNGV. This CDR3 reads CASSLGGGRVLGTDTQYF. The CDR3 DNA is TGTGCCAGCAGCTTAGGGGGCGGGAGGGTTCTTGGCACAGATACGCAGTATTTT.

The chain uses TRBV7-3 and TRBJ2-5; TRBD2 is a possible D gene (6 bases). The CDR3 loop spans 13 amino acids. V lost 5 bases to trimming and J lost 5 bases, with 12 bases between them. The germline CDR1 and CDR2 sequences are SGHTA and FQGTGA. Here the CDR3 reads CASSAGRRETQYF. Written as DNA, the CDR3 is TGTGCCAGCAGCGCAGGGAGGAGGGAGACCCAGTACTTC.

The DNA for the CDR3 is TGCAGCGTTGAAGACCCAACAATGGGGGGGGCGCGGCACTATGGCTACACCTTC. This gives the protein CSVEDPTMGGARHYGYTF. V usage is TRBV29-1 and J usage is TRBJ1-2, with a tentative D call TRBD1 (6 bases). The CDR3 has 18 residues. Deletions cut 0 bases from V and 3 bases from J, with 23 bases between. Germline V gene sequence: CDR1 SQVTM, CDR2 ANQGSEA. The full variable domain, its missing parts supplied by reference TRBV29-1 and TRBJ1-2, is SAVISQKPSRDICQRGTSLTIQCQVDSQVTMMFWYRQQPGQSLTLIATANQGSEATYESGFVIDKFPISRPNLTFSTLTVSNMSPEDSSIYLCSVEDPTMGGARHYGYTFGSGTRLTVV.

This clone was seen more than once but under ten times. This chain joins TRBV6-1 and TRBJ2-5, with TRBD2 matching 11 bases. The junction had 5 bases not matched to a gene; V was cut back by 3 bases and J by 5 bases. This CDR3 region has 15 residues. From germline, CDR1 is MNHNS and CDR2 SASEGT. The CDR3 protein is CASSDLAGGWETQYF. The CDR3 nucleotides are TGTGCCAGCAGTGACCTAGCGGGGGGATGGGAGACCCAGTACTTC.

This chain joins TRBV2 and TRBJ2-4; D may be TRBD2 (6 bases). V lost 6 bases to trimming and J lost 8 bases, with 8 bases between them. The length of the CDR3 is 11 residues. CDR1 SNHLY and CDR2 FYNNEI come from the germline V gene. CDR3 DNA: TGTGCCAGCAGGGGGGAGGACATTCAGTACTTC. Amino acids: CASRGEDIQYF.

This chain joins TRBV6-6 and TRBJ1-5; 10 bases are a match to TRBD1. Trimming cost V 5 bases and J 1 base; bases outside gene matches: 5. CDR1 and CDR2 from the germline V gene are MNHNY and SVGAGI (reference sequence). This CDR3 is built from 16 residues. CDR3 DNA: TGTGCCAGCAGTACGCGGACAGGGGGGAGCAATCAGCCCCAGCATTTT. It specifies CASSTRTGGSNQPQHF.

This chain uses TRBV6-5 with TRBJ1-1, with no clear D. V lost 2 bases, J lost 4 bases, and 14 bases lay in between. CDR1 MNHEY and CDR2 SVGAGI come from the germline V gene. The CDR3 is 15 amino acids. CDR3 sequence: CASSYGRHRGTEAFF. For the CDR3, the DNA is TGTGCCAGCAGTTACGGGAGACATCGGGGCACTGAAGCTTTCTTT.

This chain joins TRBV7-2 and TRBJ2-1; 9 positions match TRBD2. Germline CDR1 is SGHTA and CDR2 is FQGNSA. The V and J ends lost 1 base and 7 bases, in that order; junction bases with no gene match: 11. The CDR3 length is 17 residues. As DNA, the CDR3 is TGTGCCAGCAGCTTAGGTGTTTCGGGTAGCGGGAGAAATGAGCAGTTCTTC. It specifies CASSLGVSGSGRNEQFF.

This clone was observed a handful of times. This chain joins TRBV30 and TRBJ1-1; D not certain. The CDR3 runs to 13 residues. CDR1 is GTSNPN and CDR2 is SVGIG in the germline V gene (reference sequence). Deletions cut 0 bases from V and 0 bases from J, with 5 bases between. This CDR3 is CAWSVHVNTEAFF. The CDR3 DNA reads TGTGCCTGGAGTGTACACGTGAACACTGAAGCTTTCTTT. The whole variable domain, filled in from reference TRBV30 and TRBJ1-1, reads SQTIHQWPATLVQPVGSPLSLECTVEGTSNPNLYWYRQAAGRGLQLLFYSVGIGQISSEVPQNLSASRPQDRQFILSSKKLLLSDSGFYLCAWSVHVNTEAFFGQGTRLTVV.

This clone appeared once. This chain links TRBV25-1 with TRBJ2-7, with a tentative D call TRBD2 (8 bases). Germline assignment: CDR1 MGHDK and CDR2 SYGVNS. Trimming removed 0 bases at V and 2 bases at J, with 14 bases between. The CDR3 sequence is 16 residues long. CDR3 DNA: TGTGCCAGCAGTGAATACGGGGGGGACAGTCCCTACGAGCAGTACTTC. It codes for CASSEYGGDSPYEQYF.

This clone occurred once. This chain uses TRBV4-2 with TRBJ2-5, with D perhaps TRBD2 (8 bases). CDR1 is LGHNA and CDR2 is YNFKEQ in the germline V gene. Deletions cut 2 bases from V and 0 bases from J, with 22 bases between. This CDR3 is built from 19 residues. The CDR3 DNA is TGTGCCAGCAGCCAAAGAGAAGGGGGCAGCGGGAGTTACCAAGAGACCCAGTACTTC. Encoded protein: CASSQREGGSGSYQETQYF.

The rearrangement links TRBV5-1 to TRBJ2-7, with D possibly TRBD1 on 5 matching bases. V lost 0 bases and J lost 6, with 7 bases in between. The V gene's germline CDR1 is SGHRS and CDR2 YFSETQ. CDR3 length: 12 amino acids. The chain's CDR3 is CASSLGGGEQYF. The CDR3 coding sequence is TGCGCCAGCAGCTTGGGGGGCGGCGAGCAGTACTTC.

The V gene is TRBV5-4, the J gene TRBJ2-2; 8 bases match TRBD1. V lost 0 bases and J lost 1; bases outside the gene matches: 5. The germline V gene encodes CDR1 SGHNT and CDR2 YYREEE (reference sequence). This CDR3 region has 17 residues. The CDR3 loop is CASSLAKGTGNTGELFF. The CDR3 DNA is TGTGCCAGCAGCTTGGCTAAGGGGACAGGGAACACCGGGGAGCTGTTTTTT. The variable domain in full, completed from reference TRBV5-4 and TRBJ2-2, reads ETGVTQSPTHLIKTRGQQVTLRCSSQSGHNTVSWYQQALGQGPQFIFQYYREEENGRGNFPPRFSGLQFPNYSSELNVNALELDDSALYLCASSLAKGTGNTGELFFGEGSRLTVL.

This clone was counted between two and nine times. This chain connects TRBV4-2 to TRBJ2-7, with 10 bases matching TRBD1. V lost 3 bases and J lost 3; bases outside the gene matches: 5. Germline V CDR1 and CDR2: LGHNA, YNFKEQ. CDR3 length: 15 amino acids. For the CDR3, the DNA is TGTGCCAGCAGCCATACCGGGACAGGGGACTACGAGCAGTACTTC. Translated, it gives CASSHTGTGDYEQYF.